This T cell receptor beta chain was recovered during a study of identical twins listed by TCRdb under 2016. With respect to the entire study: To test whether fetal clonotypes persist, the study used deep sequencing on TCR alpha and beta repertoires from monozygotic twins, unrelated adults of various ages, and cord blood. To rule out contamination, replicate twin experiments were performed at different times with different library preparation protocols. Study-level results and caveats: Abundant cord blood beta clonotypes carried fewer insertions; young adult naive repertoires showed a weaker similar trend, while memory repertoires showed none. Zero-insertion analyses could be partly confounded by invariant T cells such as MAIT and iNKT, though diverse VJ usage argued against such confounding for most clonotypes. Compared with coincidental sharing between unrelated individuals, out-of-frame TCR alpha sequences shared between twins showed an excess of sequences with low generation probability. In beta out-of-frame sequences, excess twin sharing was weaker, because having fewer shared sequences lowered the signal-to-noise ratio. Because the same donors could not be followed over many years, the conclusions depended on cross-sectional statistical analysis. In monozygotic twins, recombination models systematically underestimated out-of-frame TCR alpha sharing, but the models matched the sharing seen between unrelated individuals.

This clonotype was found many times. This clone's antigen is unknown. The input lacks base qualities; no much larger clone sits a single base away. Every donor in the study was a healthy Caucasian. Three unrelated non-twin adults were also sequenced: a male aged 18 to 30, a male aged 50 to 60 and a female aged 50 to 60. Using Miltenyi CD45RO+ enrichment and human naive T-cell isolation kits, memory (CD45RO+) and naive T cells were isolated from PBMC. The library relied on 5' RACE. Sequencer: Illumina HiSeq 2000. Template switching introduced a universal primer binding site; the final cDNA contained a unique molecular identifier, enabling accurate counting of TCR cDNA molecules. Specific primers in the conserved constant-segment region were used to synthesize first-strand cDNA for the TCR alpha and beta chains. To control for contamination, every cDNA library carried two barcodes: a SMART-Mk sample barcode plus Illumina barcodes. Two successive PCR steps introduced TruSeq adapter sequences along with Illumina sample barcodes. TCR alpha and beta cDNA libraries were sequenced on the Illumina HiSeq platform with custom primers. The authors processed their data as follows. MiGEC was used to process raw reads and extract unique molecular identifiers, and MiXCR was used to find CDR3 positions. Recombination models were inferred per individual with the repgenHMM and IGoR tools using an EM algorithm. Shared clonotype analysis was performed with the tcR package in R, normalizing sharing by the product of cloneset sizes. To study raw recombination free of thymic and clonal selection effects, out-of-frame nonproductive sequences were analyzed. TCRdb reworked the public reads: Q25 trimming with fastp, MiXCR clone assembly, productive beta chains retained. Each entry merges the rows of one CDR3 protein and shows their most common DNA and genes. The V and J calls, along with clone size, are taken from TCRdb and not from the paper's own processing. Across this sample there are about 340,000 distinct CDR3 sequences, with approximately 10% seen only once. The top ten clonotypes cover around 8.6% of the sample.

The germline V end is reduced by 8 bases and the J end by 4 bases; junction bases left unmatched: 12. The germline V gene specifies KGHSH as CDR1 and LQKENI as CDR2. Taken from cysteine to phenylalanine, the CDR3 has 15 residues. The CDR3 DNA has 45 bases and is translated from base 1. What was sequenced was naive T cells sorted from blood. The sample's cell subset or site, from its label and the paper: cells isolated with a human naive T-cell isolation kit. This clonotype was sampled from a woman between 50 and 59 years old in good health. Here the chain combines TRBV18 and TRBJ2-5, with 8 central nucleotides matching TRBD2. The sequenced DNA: TGTGCCAGCACAACACCGGGACTAGGAAGAGAGACCCAGTACTTC. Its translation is CASTTPGLGRETQYF.